A single sample is the source of the 9 T cell receptor beta chains below, sequenced in a study of identical twins. From the 5' RACE reads, TCRdb called clonotypes with MiXCR, one entry per CDR3 protein. The data hold around 450,000 distinct CDR3 sequences, with around 14% observed a single time. A further study also used this sample, focusing on yellow fever vaccine responses in identical twins.

Sequenced input: CD4+ T cells sorted from blood. The receptors come from a woman under 30 in good health.

The chain uses TRBV5-1 and TRBJ2-7; D is perhaps TRBD1 (6 bases). The CDR3 has 14 residues. Trimming took 0 bases from V and 5 from J, leaving 12 bases between them. Per germline, CDR1 SGHRS and CDR2 YFSETQ. CDR3 DNA: TGCGCCAGCAGCTTGGGGCGGGCAGGGGACGAGCAGTACTTC. Translating gives CASSLGRAGDEQYF.

Turning to this clonotype: Compared with germline, one end of the junction differs, possibly owing to a read error. In DNA form, the CDR3 reads TGTACCAGCAGCGTAAGGGGGGCCGGGGAGCTGTTTTTT. It yields the protein CTSSVRGAGELFF. This chain uses TRBV9 with TRBJ2-2; the D call may be TRBD1 or TRBD2 (6 bases each). Germline CDR1 is SGDLS and CDR2 is YYNGEE. This CDR3 has 13 amino acids.

The chain uses TRBV20-1 and TRBJ2-7, with 10 bases identical to TRBD1. V shed 3 bases, J shed 1 base, and the junction held 6 bases outside the gene matches. Per germline, CDR1 DFQATT and CDR2 SNEGSKA (reference sequence). The CDR3 runs to 15 residues. Here the CDR3 DNA reads TGCAGTGCTAGCGCCAGGGACAGGGGTTCCTACGAGCAGTACTTC. Protein: CSASARDRGSYEQYF.

This clonotype has only a few counts. The rearrangement links TRBV7-3 to TRBJ2-3; no reliable D call. This CDR3 region has 14 residues. Germline V CDR1 and CDR2: SGHTA, FQGTGA. Between the trimmed V and J ends, which lost 4 bases and 3 bases, there was a span of 11 bases. This CDR3 reads CASSSDIRTDTQYF. As DNA, the CDR3 is TGTGCCAGCAGCTCCGACATTAGGACAGATACGCAGTATTTT.

The chain's CDR3 is CASSPVSLGQGLYF. In DNA, the CDR3 is TGTGCCAGCTCACCTGTAAGTTTGGGACAGGGGCTCTACTTC. The rearrangement links TRBV18 to TRBJ2-7; 10 bases are shared with TRBD1. This CDR3 region has 14 residues. J lost 13 bases, V lost 3 bases, and 12 bases had no gene match. CDR1 and CDR2 from the germline V gene are KGHSH and LQKENI.

This clonotype has only a few counts. The chain couples TRBV28 to TRBJ2-1; 9 nucleotides align to TRBD2. Trimming removed 10 bases from V and 8 bases from J; junction bases left unmatched: 21. The CDR3 loop spans 17 amino acids. The germline CDR1 and CDR2 sequences are MDHEN and SYDVKM. The CDR3 is CATGRTLGLAGFDEQFF. The CDR3 DNA sequence: TGTGCCACCGGGAGGACACTCGGGCTAGCGGGGTTTGATGAGCAGTTCTTC.

The rearrangement links TRBV6-1 to TRBJ2-1; D gene uncertain. This CDR3 has 15 amino acids. Trimming stripped 1 base from V and 0 bases from J, with 7 bases between. Germline V CDR1 and CDR2: MNHNS, SASEGT. The CDR3: CASSEVRSSYNEQFF. CDR3 in DNA: TGTGCCAGCAGTGAAGTCAGGAGCTCCTACAATGAGCAGTTCTTC.

The rearrangement joins TRBV20-1 to TRBJ1-2; perhaps TRBD1 as D (5 bases). Per the germline V gene, CDR1 is DFQATT and CDR2 is SNEGSKA (reference sequence). V dropped 4 bases and J dropped 4 bases, with 10 bases sitting between them. CDR3 size: 12 residues. The CDR3, as DNA: TGCAGTGCTACAGGGATGATCTATGGCTACACCTTC. The encoded protein is CSATGMIYGYTF.

The V gene is TRBV4-3, the J gene TRBJ2-7; TRBD2 might be the D (5 bases). CDR1 LGHNA and CDR2 YSLEER come from the germline V gene. This CDR3 contains 15 residues. V lost 2 bases, J lost 1 base, and 12 bases lay in between. The CDR3 is CASSQSERRSYEQYF. The CDR3 DNA reads as TGCGCCAGCAGCCAATCGGAGCGGAGGTCCTACGAGCAGTACTTC.